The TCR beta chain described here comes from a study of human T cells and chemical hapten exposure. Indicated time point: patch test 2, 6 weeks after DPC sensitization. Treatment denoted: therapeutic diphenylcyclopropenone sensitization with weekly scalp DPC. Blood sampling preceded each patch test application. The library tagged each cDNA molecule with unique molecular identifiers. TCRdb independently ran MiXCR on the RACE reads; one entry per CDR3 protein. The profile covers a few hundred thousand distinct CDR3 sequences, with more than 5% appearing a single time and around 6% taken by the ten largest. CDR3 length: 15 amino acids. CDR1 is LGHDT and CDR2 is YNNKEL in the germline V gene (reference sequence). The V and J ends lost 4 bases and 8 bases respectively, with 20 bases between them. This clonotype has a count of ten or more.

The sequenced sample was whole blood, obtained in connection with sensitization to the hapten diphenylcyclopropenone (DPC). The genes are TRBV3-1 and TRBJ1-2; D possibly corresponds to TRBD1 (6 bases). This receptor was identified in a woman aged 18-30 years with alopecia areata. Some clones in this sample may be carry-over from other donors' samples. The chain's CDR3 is CASSPASGGLLGYTF. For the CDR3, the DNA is TGTGCCAGCAGCCCCGCTTCGGGGGGCCTTTTGGGCTACACCTTC.